The sequence of this TCR beta chain was determined in a study of identical twins listed by TCRdb under 2016. Looking at the study overall: To test whether fetal clonotypes persist, the study used deep sequencing on TCR alpha and beta repertoires from monozygotic twins, unrelated adults of various ages, and cord blood. To rule out contamination, the twin experiments were replicated at different times with different library preparation protocols. Overall results and qualifications from the work: Invariant T cells such as MAIT and iNKT could partly confound zero-insertion analyses, though diverse VJ usage argued against this for most clonotypes. Because the same donors could not be followed over many years, the conclusions relied on cross-sectional statistical analysis. Abundant cord blood beta clonotypes carried fewer insertions; young adult naive repertoires showed a weaker similar trend, while memory repertoires showed none. In beta out-of-frame sequences, excess twin sharing was weaker, because having fewer shared sequences lowered the signal-to-noise ratio. In monozygotic twins, recombination models systematically underestimated out-of-frame TCR alpha sharing, but the models matched the sharing seen between unrelated individuals. Compared with coincidental sharing between unrelated individuals, out-of-frame TCR alpha sequences shared between twins had an excess of sequences with low generation probability.

All donors were healthy Caucasians. The twin cohort comprised three pairs of female monozygotic twins, all aged about 18 to 30 years. CD4+ and CD8+ T cell populations were isolated with positive isolation kits from Invitrogen. To prepare the library, 5' RACE was applied. Sequenced using an Illumina HiSeq 2000. A universal primer binding site was introduced by template switching, and a unique molecular identifier was present in the final cDNA, enabling accurate counting of TCR cDNA molecules. First-strand cDNA for TCR alpha and beta chains was synthesized from specific primers in the conserved constant-segment region. To control for contamination, every cDNA library carried two barcodes: a SMART-Mk sample barcode plus Illumina barcodes. TruSeq adapter sequences and Illumina sample barcodes were added in two successive PCR steps. The Illumina HiSeq platform was used with custom primers to sequence TCR alpha and beta cDNA libraries. As for the authors' bioinformatics: MiGEC processed the raw reads to extract unique molecular identifiers, while MiXCR was used to determine the CDR3 positions. For each individual, recombination models were inferred using an EM algorithm with the repgenHMM and IGoR tools. Shared clonotype analysis was performed with the tcR package in R, normalizing sharing by the product of cloneset sizes. To study raw recombination free of thymic and clonal selection effects, out-of-frame nonproductive sequences were analyzed. The public reads were reanalyzed by TCRdb: fastp trimming at Q25, MiXCR alignment, in-frame beta chains only. Rows matching on CDR3 protein sequence are summarized as one entry with the most common DNA and genes. TCRdb, not the authors, supplied the V and J calls. The sample table holds 450,000 to 650,000 distinct CDR3 sequences, of which about 15% were seen once. Of the sample, about 0.4% is held by the ten largest clones.

This clonotype has a handful of counts. The antigen it recognizes is unknown. Nothing much larger sits one base from this clone, and base qualities are not available. CDR1 and CDR2, looked up from the germline V gene, are MNHEY and SVGEGT. The cysteine opens and the phenylalanine closes a CDR3 of 16 amino acids. CDR3 DNA only is kept here, 48 bases in frame from base 1. The trim is 2 bases for V and 3 bases for J, with a gap of 17 bases between the germline ends. The sample was also reused in another study, on yellow fever vaccine responses in identical twins. The second study's authors report: The T cell response to vaccination in identical twins was reported by the authors to appear partly convergent and partly personalized. The study precisely tracked vaccine-responding T cell clones in identical twins.

Source material: CD4+ T cells sorted from blood. In this chain, TRBV6-2 or TRBV6-3 is recombined with TRBJ2-7, with TRBD2 perhaps the D gene, on 6 matching bases. The TCR was taken from a young woman in good health. The sequence in DNA is TGTGCCAGCAGTTACGACCGGCGGGAATTCCACTACGAGCAGTACTTC. Protein translation: CASSYDRREFHYEQYF.